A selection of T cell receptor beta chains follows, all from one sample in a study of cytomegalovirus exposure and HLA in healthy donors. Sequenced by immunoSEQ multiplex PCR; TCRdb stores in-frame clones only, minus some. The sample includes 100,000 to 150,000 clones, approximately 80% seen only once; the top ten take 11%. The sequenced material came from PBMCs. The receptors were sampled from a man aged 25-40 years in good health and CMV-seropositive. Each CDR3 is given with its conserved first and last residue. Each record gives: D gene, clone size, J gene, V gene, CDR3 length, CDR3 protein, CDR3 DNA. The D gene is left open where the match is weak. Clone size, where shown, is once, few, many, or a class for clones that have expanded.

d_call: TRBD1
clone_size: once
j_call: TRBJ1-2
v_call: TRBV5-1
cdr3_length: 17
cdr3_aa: CASSLFYRGQANYGYTF
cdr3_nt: TGCGCCAGCAGCCTATTTTACAGGGGGCAAGCTAACTATGGCTACACCTTC

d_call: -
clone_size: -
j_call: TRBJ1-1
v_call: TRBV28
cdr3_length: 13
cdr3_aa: CASIRDMNTEAFF
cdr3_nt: TGTGCCAGCATCCGAGATATGAACACTGAAGCTTTCTTT

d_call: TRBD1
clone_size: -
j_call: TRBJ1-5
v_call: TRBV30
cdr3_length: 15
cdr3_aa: CAWRTGGALTQPQHF
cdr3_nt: TGTGCCTGGAGGACAGGGGGCGCCTTAACTCAGCCCCAGCATTTT

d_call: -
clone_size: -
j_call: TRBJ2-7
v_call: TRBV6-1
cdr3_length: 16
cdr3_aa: CASSAPWSGNSYEQYF
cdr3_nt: TGTGCCAGCAGTGCCCCCTGGTCCGGGAACTCCTACGAGCAGTACTTC

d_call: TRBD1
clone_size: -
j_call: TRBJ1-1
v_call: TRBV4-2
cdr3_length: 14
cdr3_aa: CASSQGSGGTEAFF
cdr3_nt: TGTGCCAGCAGCCAAGGGTCAGGGGGTACTGAAGCTTTCTTT

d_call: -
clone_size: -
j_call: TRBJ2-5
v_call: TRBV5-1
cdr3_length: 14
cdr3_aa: CASSPAGLVKTQYF
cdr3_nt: TGCGCCAGCAGCCCCGCGGGACTCGTAAAGACCCAGTACTTC

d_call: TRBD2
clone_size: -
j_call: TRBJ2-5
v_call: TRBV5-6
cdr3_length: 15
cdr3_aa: CASSLFQRDVQTQYF
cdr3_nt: TGTGCCAGCAGCTTGTTCCAGCGGGACGTTCAGACCCAGTACTTC

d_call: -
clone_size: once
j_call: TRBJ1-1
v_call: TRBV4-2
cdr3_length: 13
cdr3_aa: CASSRRVRAEAFF
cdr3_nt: TGTGCCAGCAGCCGCCGGGTACGGGCTGAAGCTTTCTTT

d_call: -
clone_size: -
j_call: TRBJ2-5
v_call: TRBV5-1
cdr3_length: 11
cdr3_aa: CASRKRETQYF
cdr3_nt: TGCGCCAGCAGGAAGAGAGAGACCCAGTACTTC

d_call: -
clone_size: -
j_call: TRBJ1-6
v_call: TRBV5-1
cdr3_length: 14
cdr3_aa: CASSFEGLDSPLHF
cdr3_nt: TGCGCCAGCAGCTTTGAGGGTCTCGATTCACCCCTCCACTTT

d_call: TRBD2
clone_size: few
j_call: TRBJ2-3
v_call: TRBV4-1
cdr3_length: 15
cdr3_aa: CASSQEGLAADTQYF
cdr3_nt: TGCGCCAGCAGCCAAGAAGGGCTAGCGGCAGATACGCAGTATTTT

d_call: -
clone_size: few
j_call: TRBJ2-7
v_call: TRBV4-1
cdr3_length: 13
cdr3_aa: CASSHPQGDEQYF
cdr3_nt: TGCGCCAGCAGCCACCCACAGGGCGACGAGCAGTACTTC

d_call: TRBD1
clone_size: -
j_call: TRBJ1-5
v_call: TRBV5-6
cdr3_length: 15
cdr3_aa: CASRIQGIGNQPQHF
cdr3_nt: TGTGCCAGCAGGATACAGGGGATAGGGAATCAGCCCCAGCATTTT